Given below is one TCR beta chain in context. Its antigen remains unidentified. One end of the junction fails to match germline, which may point to a read error. The CDR3 starts with the cysteine, ends with the phenylalanine, and has 14 residues. The sequence is cut down to CDR3 DNA, 42 bases in frame from base 1. From the germline V gene (reference sequence), CDR1 is SSHAT and CDR2 is FNYEAQ. The data originate from a study of beta chain features in type 1 diabetes (dated by TCRdb to the late 2010s). Looking at the study overall: Mean age, gender distribution, total cell number and subset yield were not different between patients and healthy donors. A total of over 90,000,000 sorted cells were examined across all samples, and a strong correlation was observed between cell number per subset and RNA yield. Whereas all 30 or so donors provided naive and central memory subsets, regulatory and stem cell-like memory subsets were isolated from just 8 patients and roughly 8 healthy donors. The study compared the TCRB repertoires of sorted circulating CD4+ T cell subsets in recently diagnosed type 1 diabetes patients with those in matched healthy donors.

Each donor gave one peripheral blood draw, roughly 120 mL on average, collected into heparinised tubes. Using a panel that included CD45RO, CCR7, CD25, CD127, CD95 and CD27, naive, central memory, regulatory and stem cell-like memory CD4+ T cells were sorted on a BD FACSAria II. A purity above 95% was achieved for all sorted populations. PBMCs were isolated right away by Lymphoprep density gradient centrifugation and were stained directly, without culture. So that batch effects would be minimized, each experiment stained and sorted samples in pairs, pairing one healthy donor with one patient. The entire isolated RNA was reverse transcribed using the High Capacity cDNA Reverse Transcription Kit, and thus expressed TCRB transcripts were sequenced. Deep immunoSEQ sequencing was applied to naive, central memory and regulatory T cell samples, giving an average of around 3.4 million total reads per sample. After sorted cells were lysed in RLT buffer, RNA was extracted with DNase-treated RNeasy Micro or Mini kits, with the choice depending on cell number. To prevent cross-contamination, every cell subset was processed on its own, while patient and healthy donor samples were processed together. The immunoSEQ multiplex PCR was used to amplify TCRB sequences from cDNA, generating 87-bp fragments that spanned the CDR3 region. Sequencing of the amplicons was done on the Illumina HiSeq platform. The authors' analysis ran thus. PCR bias was computationally corrected using synthetic template baselines, reads within Hamming distance 2 were collapsed, and singletons that could not be merged were discarded. By aligning reads against IMGT, V, D and J genes, CDR3 length, and insertions or deletions at six rearrangement sites were assigned. Within each subset, clonotype counts were normalized to the number of sorted cells before true diversity and Gini coefficients were calculated with the tcR R package. The overlap coefficient, calculated on TCRB nucleotide sequences, was used to measure repertoire sharing. Out-of-frame TCRB sequences from naive cells were analyzed as a proxy for the pre-selection repertoire. TCRdb took this table from immuneACCESS and kept in-frame rearrangements with V and J called. Such tables lack part of the clones; where checked against another copy, unresolved V genes explain under half of the gap, and the rest is unexplained. V, J and clone size reflect that table, while D and trimming were determined from the DNA. This sample holds under 400,000 clones; roughly 12% were observed only once. The biggest ten clones account for around 0.015% of the sample.

The research as a whole found: The naive, central memory and regulatory TCRB repertoires appeared to resemble one another more closely among patients than among healthy donors. Because small numbers of individuals were included in the HLA sub-analyses, any influence of HLA type on TCRB rearrangement was left unresolved. Type 1 diabetes patients showed a moderate but significant shortening of TCRB CDR3 length in all four CD4+ subsets. Shorter templates might be favored by PCR, yet because patient and control samples were amplified and corrected together, any such skew would affect both groups equally. Fewer insertions and more nucleotide deletions at VDJ recombination sites were observed in patients with type 1 diabetes, implying thymic rearrangement abnormalities. Sequencing cDNA rather than genomic DNA could over-represent highly expressing activated cells, although activation and CD3 levels did not differ between groups.

This receptor chain uses TRBV7-7 and TRBJ2-2; TRBD2 is possibly the D segment (5 matching bases). The sequenced sample consisted of naive CD4+ T cells from blood. The sample's cell subset or site label is to be understood as: true naive CD4+ T cells. The receptor comes from a man between 18 and 35 years old in good health. The DNA sequence is given as TGTGCTAGCAGCTTCGGGGAATACACCGGGGAGCTGTTTTTT. Its translation is CASSFGEYTGELFF. With the rest looked up from the reference TRBV7-7 and TRBJ2-2 genes rather than sequenced, the full variable domain is GAGVSQSPRYKVTKRGQDVTLRCDPISSHATLYWYQQALGQGPEFLTYFNYEAQPDKSGLPSDRFSAERPEGSISTLTIQRTEQRDSAMYRCASSFGEYTGELFFGEGSRLTVL.